The clone carrying this T cell receptor (beta chain) was counted between two and nine times. MiXCR was run by TCRdb on the 5' RACE reads, yielding one entry per CDR3 protein. Of fewer than 90,000 distinct CDR3 sequences listed, more than 13% are singletons. Germline V gene data show CDR1 as SGHNT and CDR2 as YYREEE (reference sequence). Trimming pared 0 bases from V and 3 bases from J, leaving 7 bases between. The CDR3 has 13 residues. The sample is drawn from a study of early T cells in non-severe SARS-CoV-2 infection. V usage is TRBV5-4 and J usage is TRBJ2-7; D remains unclear. The sequenced sample consisted of whole blood. This clonotype was sampled from an adult who was a healthcare worker with PCR-confirmed SARS-CoV-2 infection or an uninfected control (not recorded which). DNA for the CDR3: TGTGCCAGCAGCTTGGGAGGATACTACGAGCAGTACTTC. Translating it yields CASSLGGYYEQYF.